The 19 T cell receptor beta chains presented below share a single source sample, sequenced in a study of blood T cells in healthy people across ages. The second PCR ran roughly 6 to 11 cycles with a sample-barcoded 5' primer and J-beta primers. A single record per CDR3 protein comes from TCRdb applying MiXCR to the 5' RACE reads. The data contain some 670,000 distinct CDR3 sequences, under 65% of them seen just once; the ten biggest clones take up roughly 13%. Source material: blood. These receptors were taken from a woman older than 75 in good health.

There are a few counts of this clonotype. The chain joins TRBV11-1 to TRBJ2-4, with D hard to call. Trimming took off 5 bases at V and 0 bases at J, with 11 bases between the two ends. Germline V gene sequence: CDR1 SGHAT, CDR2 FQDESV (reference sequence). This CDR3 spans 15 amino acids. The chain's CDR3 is CASSPSAVAKNIQYF. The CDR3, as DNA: TGTGCCAGCAGCCCCAGTGCGGTAGCCAAAAACATTCAGTACTTC.

In nucleotides, the CDR3 is TGTGCCAGCAGCCGCCACCCGACAGGGAAAATAGCGGGGTTCTACAATGAGCAGTACTTC. Translation: CASSRHPTGKIAGFYNEQYF. The chain joins TRBV14 to TRBJ2-1; maybe TRBD2 (8 bases). The J call may be faulty, since TRBJ2-7 better matches the DNA end. The germline V gene has CDR1 SGHDN and CDR2 FVKESK. The CDR3 loop spans 20 amino acids.

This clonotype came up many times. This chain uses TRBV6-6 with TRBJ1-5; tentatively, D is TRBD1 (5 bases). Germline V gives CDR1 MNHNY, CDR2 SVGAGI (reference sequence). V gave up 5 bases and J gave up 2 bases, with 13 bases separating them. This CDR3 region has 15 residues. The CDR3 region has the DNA TGTGCCAGCAGTCTAGGGGAGTGGGGCAATCAGCCCCAGCATTTT. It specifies CASSLGEWGNQPQHF.

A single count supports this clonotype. CDR3 coding DNA: TGTGCCAGCAGCCAGAGCCTTACAGGGGTAATTTATGGCTACACCTTC. Its protein is CASSQSLTGVIYGYTF. The rearrangement uses TRBV3-1 and TRBJ1-2; TRBD1 matches at 7 bases. V was pared by 3 bases and J by 5 bases, with 12 bases of the junction left unmatched. The germline V gene encodes CDR1 LGHDT and CDR2 YNNKEL (reference sequence). This CDR3 region has 16 residues.

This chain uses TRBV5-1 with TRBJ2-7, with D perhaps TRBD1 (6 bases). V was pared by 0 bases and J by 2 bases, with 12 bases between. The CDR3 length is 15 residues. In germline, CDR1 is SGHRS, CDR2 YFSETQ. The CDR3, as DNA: TGCGCCAGCAGCTTGGGGGACACGGACGCCTACGAGCAGTACTTC. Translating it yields CASSLGDTDAYEQYF.

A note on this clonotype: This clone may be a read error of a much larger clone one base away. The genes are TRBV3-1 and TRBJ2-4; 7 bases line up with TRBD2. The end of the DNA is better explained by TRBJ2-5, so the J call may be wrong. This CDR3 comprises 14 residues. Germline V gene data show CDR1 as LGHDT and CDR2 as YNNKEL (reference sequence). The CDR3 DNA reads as TGTGCCAGCAGCCAAGCCATAGCGGGAGAGACCCAGTACTTC. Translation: CASSQAIAGETQYF.

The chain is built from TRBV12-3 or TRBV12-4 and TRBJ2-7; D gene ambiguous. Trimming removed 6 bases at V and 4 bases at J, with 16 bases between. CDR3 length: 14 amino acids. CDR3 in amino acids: CASSTEALAYEQYF. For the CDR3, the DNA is TGTGCCAGCAGCACTGAGGCCCTGGCGTACGAGCAGTACTTC.

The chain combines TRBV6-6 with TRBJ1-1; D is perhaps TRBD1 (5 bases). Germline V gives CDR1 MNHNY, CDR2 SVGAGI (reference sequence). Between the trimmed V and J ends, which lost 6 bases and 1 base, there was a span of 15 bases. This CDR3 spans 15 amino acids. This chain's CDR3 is CASSLGGVPNTEAFF. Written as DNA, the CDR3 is TGTGCCAGCAGCTTGGGGGGTGTTCCGAACACTGAAGCTTTCTTT.

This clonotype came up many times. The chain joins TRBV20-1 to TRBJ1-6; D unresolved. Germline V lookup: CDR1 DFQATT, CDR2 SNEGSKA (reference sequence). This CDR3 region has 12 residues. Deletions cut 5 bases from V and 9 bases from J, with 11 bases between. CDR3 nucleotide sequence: TGCAGTGCTTCAATGGGCGTTTCACCCCTCCACTTT. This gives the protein CSASMGVSPLHF.

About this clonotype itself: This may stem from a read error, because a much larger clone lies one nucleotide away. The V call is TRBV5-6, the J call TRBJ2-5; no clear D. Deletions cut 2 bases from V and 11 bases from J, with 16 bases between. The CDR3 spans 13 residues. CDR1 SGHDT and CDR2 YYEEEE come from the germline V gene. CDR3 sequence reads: CASSFLWGNEQYF. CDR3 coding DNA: TGTGCCAGCAGCTTCTTGTGGGGAAATGAGCAGTACTTC.

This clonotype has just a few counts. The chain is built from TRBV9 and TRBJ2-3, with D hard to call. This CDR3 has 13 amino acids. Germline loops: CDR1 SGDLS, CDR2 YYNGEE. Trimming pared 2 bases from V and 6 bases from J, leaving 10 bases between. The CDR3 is CASSVPPLDTQYF. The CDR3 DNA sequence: TGTGCCAGCAGCGTCCCCCCCCTCGATACGCAGTATTTT.

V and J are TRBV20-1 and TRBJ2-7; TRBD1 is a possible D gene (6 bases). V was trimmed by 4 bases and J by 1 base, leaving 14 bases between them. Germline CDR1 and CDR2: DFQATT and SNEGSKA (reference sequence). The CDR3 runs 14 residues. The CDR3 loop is CSANTDRKSYEQYF. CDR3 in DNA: TGCAGTGCTAACACCGACAGGAAATCCTACGAGCAGTACTTC.

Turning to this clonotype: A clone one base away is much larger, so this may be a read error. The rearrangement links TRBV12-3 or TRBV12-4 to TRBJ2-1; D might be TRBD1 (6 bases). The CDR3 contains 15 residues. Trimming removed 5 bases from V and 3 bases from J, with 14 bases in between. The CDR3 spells CASSPRQGLYNEQFF. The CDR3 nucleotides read TGTGCCAGCAGTCCCCGCCAGGGGCTCTACAATGAGCAGTTCTTC.

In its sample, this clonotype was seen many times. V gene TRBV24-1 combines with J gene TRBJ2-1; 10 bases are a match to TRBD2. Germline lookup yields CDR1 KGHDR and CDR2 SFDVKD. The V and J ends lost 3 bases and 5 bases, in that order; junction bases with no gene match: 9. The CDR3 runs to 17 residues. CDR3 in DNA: TGTGCCACCAGTGATCTTTGGGCTAGCGGGGGCCACAATGAGCAGTTCTTC. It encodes CATSDLWASGGHNEQFF.

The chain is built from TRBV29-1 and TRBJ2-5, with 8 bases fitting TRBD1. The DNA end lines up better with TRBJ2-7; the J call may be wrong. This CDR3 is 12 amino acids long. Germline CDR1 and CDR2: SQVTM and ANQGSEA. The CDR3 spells CSVRDRLYEQYF. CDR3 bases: TGCAGCGTGCGGGACAGGCTCTACGAGCAGTACTTC.

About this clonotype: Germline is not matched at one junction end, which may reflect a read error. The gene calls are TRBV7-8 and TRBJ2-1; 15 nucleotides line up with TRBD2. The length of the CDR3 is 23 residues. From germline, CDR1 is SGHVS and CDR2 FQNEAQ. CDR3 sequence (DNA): TGTGCCGGCAGCTCCAAACCCAGCTGGACTAGCGGGAGGGCCCCCAAAGCCTCGCATGAGCAGTTCTTC. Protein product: CAGSSKPSWTSGRAPKASHEQFF.

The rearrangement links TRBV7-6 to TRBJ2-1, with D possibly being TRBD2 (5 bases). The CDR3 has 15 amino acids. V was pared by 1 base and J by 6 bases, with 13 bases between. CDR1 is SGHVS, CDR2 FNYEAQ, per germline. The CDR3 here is CASSLVFSDFNEQFF. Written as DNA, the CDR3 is TGTGCCAGCAGCTTAGTTTTCTCGGACTTCAATGAGCAGTTCTTC.

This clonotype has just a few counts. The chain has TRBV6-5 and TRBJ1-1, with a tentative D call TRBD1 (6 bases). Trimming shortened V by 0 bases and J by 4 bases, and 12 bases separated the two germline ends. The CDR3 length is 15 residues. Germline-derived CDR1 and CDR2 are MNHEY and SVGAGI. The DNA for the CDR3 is TGTGCCAGCAGTTACTCGAGGGCAGGGGTCACTGAAGCTTTCTTT. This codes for CASSYSRAGVTEAFF.

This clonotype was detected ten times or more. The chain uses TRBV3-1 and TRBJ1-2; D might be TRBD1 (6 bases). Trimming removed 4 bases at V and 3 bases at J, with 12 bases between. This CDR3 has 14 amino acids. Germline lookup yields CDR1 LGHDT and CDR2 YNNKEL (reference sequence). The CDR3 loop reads CASSLTGRDYGYTF. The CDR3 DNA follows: TGTGCCAGCAGCCTGACAGGACGAGACTATGGCTACACCTTC.